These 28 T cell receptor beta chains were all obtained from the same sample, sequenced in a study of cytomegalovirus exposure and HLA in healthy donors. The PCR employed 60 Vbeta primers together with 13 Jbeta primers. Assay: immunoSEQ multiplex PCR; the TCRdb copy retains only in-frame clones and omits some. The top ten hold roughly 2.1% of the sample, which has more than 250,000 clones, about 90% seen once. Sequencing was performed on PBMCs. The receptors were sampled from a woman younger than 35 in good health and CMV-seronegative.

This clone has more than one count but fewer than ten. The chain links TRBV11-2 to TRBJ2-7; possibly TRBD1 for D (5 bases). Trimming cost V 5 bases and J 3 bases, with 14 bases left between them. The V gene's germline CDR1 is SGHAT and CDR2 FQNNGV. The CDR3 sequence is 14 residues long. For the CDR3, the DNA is TGTGCCAGCAGCCAAGGGGTAGGTGACTACGAGCAGTACTTC. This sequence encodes CASSQGVGDYEQYF.

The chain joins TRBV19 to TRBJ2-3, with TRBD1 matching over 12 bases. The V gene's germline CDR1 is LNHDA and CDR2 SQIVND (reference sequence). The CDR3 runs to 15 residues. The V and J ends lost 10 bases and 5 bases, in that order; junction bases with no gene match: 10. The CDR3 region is CATSGDRGRLDTQYF. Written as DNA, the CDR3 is TGTGCCACTTCGGGGGACAGGGGGCGGTTAGATACGCAGTATTTT. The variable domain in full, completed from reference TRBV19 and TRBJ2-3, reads DGGITQSPKYLFRKEGQNVTLSCEQNLNHDAMYWYRQDPGQGLRLIYYSQIVNDFQKGDIAEGYSVSREKKESFPLTVTSAQKNPTAFYLCATSGDRGRLDTQYFGPGTRLTVL.

CDR3 in amino acids: CASCREPSGNTIYF. The CDR3 region has the DNA TGTGCCAGCTGCCGGGAACCTTCTGGAAACACCATATATTTT. The genes are TRBV2 and TRBJ1-3; no firm D call. The CDR3 has 14 residues. With 8 bases removed from V and 1 base from J, the gap between germline ends came to 12 bases. CDR1 SNHLY and CDR2 FYNNEI come from the germline V gene.

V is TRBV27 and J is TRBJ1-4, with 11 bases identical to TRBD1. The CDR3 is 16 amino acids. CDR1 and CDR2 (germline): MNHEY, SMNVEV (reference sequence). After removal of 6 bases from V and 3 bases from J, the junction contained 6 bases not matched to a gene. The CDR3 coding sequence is TGTGCCAGCAGCCTGGGACAGGGGGTATCTAATGAAAAACTGTTTTTT. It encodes CASSLGQGVSNEKLFF.

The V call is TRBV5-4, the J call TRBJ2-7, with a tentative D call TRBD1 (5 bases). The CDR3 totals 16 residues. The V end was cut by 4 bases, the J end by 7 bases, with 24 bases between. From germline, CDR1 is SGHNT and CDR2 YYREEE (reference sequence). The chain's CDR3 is CASSAVIGQGAGEQYF. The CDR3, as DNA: TGTGCCAGCAGCGCGGTAATTGGGCAGGGTGCAGGGGAGCAGTACTTC.

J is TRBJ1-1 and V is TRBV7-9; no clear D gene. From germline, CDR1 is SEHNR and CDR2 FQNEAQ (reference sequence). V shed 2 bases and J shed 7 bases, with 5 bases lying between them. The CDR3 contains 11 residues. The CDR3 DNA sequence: TGTGCCAGCAGCTTATCTATTGAAGCTTTCTTT. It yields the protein CASSLSIEAFF.

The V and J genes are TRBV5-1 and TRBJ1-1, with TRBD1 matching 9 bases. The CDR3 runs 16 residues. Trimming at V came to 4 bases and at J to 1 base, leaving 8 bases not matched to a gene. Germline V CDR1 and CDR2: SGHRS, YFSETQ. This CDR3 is CASSRGDRVGNTEAFF. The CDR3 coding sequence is TGCGCCAGCAGCCGGGGGGACAGGGTAGGGAACACTGAAGCTTTCTTT.

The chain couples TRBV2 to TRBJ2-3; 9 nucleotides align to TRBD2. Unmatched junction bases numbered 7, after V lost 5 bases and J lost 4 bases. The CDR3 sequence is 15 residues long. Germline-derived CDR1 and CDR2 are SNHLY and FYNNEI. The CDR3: CASSPRTSDSDTQYF. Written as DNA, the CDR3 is TGTGCCAGCAGTCCCAGGACTAGCGATTCAGATACGCAGTATTTT. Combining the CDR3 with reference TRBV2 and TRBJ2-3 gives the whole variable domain EPEVTQTPSHQVTQMGQEVILRCVPISNHLYFYWYRQILGQKVEFLVSFYNNEISEKSEIFDDQFSVERPDGSNFTLKIRSTKLEDSAMYFCASSPRTSDSDTQYFGPGTRLTVL.

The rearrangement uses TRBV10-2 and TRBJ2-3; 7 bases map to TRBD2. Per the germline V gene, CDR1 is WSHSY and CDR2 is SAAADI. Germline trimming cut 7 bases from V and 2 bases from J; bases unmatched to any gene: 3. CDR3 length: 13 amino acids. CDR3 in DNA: TGCGCCAGCACGAGCGGGACCACAGATACGCAGTATTTT. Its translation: CASTSGTTDTQYF.

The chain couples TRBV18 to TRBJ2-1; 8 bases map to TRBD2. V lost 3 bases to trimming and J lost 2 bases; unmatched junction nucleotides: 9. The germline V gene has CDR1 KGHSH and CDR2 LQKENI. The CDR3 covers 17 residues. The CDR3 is CASSPRAGGTAYNEQFF. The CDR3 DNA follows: TGTGCCAGCTCACCTAGGGCGGGGGGCACGGCCTACAATGAGCAGTTCTTC.

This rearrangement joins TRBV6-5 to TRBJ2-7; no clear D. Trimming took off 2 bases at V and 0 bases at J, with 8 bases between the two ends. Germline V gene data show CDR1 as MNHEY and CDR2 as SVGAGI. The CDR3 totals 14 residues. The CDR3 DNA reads TGTGCCAGCAGTTACGGGCCGAACTCCTACGAGCAGTACTTC. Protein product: CASSYGPNSYEQYF.

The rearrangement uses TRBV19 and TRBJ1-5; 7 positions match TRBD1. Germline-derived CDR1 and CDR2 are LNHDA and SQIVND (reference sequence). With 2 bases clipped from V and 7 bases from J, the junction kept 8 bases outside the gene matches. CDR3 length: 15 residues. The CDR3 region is CASSIIRGGEQPQHF. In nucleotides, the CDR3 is TGTGCCAGTAGTATAATAAGAGGGGGCGAGCAGCCCCAGCATTTT. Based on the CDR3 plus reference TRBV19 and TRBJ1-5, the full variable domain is DGGITQSPKYLFRKEGQNVTLSCEQNLNHDAMYWYRQDPGQGLRLIYYSQIVNDFQKGDIAEGYSVSREKKESFPLTVTSAQKNPTAFYLCASSIIRGGEQPQHFGDGTRLSIL.

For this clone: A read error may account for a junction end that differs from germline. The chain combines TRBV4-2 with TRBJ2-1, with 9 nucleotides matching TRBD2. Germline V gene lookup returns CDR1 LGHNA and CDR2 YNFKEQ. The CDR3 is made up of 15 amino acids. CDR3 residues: CAGSQGGGGASEQFF. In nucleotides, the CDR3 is TGTGCCGGCAGCCAGGGGGGCGGGGGGGCGAGTGAGCAGTTCTTC.

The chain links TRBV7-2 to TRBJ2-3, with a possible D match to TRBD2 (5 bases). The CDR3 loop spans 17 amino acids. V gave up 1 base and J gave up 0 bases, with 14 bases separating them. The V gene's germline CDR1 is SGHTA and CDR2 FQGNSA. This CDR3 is CASSLVTGRPSTDTQYF. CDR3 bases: TGTGCCAGCAGCTTAGTGACGGGGAGACCCAGCACAGATACGCAGTATTTT.

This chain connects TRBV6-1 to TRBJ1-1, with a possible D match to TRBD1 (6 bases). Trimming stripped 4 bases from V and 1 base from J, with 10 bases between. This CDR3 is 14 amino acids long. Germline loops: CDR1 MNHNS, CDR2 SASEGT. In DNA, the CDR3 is TGTGCCAGCAGTGTGACAGGTTCGAACACTGAAGCTTTCTTT. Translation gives CASSVTGSNTEAFF.

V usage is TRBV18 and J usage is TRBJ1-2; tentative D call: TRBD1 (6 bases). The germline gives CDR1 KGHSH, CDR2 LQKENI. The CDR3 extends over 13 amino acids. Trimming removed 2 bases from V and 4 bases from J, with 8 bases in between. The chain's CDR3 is CASSPGGSYGYTF. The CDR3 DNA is TGTGCCAGCTCACCAGGGGGCTCCTATGGCTACACCTTC.

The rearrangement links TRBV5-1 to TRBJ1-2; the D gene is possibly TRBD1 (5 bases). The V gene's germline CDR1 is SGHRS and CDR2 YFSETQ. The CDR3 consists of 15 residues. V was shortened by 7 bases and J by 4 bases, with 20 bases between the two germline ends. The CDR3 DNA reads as TGCGCCAGCCGGTCGGGAGGGGCCCAACGCTATGGCTACACCTTC. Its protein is CASRSGGAQRYGYTF.

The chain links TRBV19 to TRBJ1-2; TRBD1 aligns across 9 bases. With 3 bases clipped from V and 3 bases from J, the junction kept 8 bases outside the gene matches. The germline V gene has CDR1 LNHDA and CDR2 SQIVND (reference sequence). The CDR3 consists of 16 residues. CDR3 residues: CASSMGQGRGDYGYTF. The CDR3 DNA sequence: TGTGCCAGTAGTATGGGACAGGGACGCGGGGACTATGGCTACACCTTC.

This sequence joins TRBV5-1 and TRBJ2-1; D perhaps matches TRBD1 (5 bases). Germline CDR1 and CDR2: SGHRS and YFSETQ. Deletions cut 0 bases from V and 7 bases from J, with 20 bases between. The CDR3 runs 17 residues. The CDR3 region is CASSLERGRALVNEQFF. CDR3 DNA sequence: TGCGCCAGCAGCTTGGAAAGGGGCAGGGCTCTAGTAAATGAGCAGTTCTTC.

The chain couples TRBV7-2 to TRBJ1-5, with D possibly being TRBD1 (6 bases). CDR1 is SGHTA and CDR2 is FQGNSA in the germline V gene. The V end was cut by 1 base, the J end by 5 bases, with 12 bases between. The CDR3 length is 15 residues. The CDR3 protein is CASSLEGGWDQPQHF. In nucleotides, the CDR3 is TGTGCCAGCAGCTTAGAAGGGGGTTGGGATCAGCCCCAGCATTTT.

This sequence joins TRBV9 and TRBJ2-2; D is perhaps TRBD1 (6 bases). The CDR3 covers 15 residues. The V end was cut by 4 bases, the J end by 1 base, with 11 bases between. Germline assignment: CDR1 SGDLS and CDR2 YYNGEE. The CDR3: CASSPTTGNTGELFF. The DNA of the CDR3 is TGTGCCAGCAGCCCGACGACAGGGAACACCGGGGAGCTGTTTTTT.

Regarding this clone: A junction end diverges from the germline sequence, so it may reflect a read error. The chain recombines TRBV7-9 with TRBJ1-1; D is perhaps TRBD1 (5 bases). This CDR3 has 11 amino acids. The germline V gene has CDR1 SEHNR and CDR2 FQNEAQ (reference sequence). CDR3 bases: TGTTCCAGCACGGGCAGGGAAGACCTTTTCTTT. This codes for CSSTGREDLFF.

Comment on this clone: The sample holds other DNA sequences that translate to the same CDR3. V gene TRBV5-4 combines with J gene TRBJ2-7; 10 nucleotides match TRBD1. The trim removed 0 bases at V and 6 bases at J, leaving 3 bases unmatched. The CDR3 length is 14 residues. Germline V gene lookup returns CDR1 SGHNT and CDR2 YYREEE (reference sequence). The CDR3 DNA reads TGTGCCAGCAGCTTGGTCGACAGGGGGCTCGAGCAGTACTTC. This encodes CASSLVDRGLEQYF.

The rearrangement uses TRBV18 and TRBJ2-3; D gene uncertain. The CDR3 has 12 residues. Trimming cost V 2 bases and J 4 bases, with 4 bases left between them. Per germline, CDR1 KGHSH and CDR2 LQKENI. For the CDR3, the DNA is TGTGCCAGCTCACCATCCTCAGATACGCAGTATTTT. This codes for CASSPSSDTQYF.

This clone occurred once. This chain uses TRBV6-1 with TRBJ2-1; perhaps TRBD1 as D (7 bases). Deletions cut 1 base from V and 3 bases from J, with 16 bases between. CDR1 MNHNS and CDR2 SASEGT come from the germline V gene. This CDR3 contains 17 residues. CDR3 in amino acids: CASSEGFTRGVYNEQFF. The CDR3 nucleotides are TGTGCCAGCAGTGAAGGTTTCACCAGGGGGGTCTACAATGAGCAGTTCTTC.

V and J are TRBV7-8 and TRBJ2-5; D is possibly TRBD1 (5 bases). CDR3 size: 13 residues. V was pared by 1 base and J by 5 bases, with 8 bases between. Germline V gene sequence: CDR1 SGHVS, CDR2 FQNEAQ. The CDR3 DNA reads TGTGCCAGCAGCTTAGGCAGGGCGGAGACCCAGTACTTC. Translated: CASSLGRAETQYF.

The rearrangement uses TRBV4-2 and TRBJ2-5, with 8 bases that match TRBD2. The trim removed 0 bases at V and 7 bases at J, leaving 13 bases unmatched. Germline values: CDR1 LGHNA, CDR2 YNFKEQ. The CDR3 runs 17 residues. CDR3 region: CASSQEEGAGGTRTQYF. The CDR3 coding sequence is TGTGCCAGCAGCCAAGAGGAAGGGGCGGGGGGAACCAGGACCCAGTACTTC.

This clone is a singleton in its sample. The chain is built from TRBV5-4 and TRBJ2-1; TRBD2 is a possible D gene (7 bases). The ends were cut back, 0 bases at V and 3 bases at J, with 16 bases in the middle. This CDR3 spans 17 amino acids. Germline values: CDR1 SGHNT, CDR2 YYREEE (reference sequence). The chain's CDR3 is CASSLATRGAFYNEQFF. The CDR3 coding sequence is TGTGCCAGCAGCTTGGCCACCCGGGGGGCCTTCTACAATGAGCAGTTCTTC.